This T cell receptor beta chain derives from a study of vaccination and CD4 T cells after COVID-19. Treatment given: roughly 10-day PBMC culture with coronavirus spike peptide pools or control peptides (ViraFEST assay). The Oncomine TCR Beta short-read assay sequenced DNA from cultured CD4+ T cells. Via MiXCR, TCRdb re-called the PCR reads, giving one row per CDR3 protein. The repertoire holds about 7,800 distinct CDR3 sequences, with roughly 50% as singletons. Regarding this clonotype: As yet, its antigen is unknown.

The CDR3 extends over 15 amino acids. The ends were cut back, 0 bases at V and 0 bases at J, with 10 bases in the middle. The germline gives CDR1 SGHRS, CDR2 YFSETQ. The sample was CD4+ T cells from blood, cultured in vitro. The origin of this receptor is a human donor who had recovered from COVID-19. The rearrangement uses TRBV5-1 and TRBJ2-7, with D maybe TRBD1 (5 bases). CDR3 DNA sequence: TGCGCCAGCAGCTTGGCCGGACAAGACTCCTACGAGCAGTACTTC. The encoded protein is CASSLAGQDSYEQYF.